This TCR beta chain was sequenced in a study of blood T cell repertoires in COVID-19. The wider study: Specimens from acute and convalescent COVID-19 originated in the United States, Italy and Spain. Sources were T cells, B-cell-depleted T cells, or PBMCs; the material itself was cDNA or gDNA.

Original methodology: Estimated nucleated cell counts came from reference gene primer amplification. Profiled with immunoSEQ multiplex PCR; TCRdb holds only in-frame clones, not every one. V and J calls and clone size come straight from that table; D and trimming were deduced from the DNA. The profile shows more than 130,000 clones, 70% to 85% of them singletons. Sequencing was done on a sample of peripheral blood. The sequence was collected from a human donor in a cohort sampled during active COVID-19.

CDR3 sequence reads: CASSDSTGGPYSTDTQYF. The CDR3 region has the DNA TGTGCCAGCAGTGACTCGACGGGGGGGCCTTATTCCACAGATACGCAGTATTTT. The gene calls are TRBV6-4 and TRBJ2-3, with 8 bases identical to TRBD2. The CDR3 runs to 18 residues. Germline V CDR1 and CDR2: MRHNA, SNTAGT. With 0 bases clipped from V and 2 bases from J, the junction kept 10 bases outside the gene matches.